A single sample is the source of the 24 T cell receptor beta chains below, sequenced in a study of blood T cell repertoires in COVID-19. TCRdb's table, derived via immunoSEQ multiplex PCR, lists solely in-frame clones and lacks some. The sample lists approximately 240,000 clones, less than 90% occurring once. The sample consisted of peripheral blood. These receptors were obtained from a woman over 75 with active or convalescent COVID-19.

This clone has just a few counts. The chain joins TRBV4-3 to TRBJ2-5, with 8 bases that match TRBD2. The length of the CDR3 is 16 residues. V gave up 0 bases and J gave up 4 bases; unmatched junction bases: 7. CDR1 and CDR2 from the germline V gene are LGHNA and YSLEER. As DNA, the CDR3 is TGCGCCAGCAGCCAAGATTCGTCGGCGGGGGGAGAGACCCAGTACTTC. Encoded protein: CASSQDSSAGGETQYF.

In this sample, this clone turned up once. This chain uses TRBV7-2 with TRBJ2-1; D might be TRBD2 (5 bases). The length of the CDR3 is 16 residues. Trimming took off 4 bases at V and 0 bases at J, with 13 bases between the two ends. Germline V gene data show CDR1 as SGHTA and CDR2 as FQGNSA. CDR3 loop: CASSWTPQLSYNEQFF. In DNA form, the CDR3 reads TGTGCCAGCAGCTGGACTCCCCAACTCTCCTACAATGAGCAGTTCTTC.

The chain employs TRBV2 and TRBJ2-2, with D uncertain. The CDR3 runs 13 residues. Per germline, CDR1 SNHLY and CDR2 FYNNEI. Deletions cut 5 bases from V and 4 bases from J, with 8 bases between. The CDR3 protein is CASSYSVTGELFF. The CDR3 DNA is TGTGCCAGCAGTTACTCGGTCACCGGGGAGCTGTTTTTT. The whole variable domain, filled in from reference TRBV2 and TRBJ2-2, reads EPEVTQTPSHQVTQMGQEVILRCVPISNHLYFYWYRQILGQKVEFLVSFYNNEISEKSEIFDDQFSVERPDGSNFTLKIRSTKLEDSAMYFCASSYSVTGELFFGEGSRLTVL.

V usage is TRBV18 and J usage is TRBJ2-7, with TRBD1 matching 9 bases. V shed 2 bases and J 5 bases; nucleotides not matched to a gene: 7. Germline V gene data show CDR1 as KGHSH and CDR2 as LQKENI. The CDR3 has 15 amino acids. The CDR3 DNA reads TGTGCCAGCTCACCATCACAGGGGGCCGGCGACGAGCAGTACTTC. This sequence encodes CASSPSQGAGDEQYF.

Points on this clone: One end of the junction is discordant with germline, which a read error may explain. CDR3 in amino acids: CAISKSAVEETQYF. In DNA form, the CDR3 reads TGTGCCATCAGTAAGTCGGCGGTTGAAGAGACCCAGTACTTC. The chain combines TRBV10-3 with TRBJ2-5; D remains ambiguous. The CDR3 spans 14 residues. The germline V gene encodes CDR1 ENHRY and CDR2 SYGVKD.

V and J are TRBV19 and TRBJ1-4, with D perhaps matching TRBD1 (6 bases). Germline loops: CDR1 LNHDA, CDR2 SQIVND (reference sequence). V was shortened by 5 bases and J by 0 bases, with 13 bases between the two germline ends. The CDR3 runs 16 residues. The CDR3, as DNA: TGTGCCAGTAGTTCCACAGGGAGTGCAACTAATGAAAAACTGTTTTTT. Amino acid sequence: CASSSTGSATNEKLFF.

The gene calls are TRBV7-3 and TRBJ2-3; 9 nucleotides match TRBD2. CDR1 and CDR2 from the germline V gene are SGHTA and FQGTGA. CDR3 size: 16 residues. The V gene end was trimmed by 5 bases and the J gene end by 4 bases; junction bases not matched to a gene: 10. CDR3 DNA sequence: TGTGCCAGCAGCCTTTTAGCGGGAGTTAGGTCAGATACGCAGTATTTT. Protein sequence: CASSLLAGVRSDTQYF.

The CDR3 loop is CASSLTGVTYEQYF. The CDR3 nucleotides read TGTGCCAGCAGCTTGACAGGGGTAACCTACGAGCAGTACTTC. This chain joins TRBV5-4 and TRBJ2-7; 7 nucleotides line up with TRBD1. Per germline, CDR1 SGHNT and CDR2 YYREEE (reference sequence). This CDR3 contains 14 residues. The ends lost 1 base at V and 2 bases at J; junction bases unmatched: 3.

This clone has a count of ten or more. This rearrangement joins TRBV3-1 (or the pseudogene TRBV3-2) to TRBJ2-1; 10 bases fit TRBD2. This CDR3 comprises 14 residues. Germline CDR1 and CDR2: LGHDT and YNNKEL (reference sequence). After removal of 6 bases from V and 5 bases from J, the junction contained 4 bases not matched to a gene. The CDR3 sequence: CASRKREGHNEQFF. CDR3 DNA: TGTGCCAGCAGAAAGCGGGAGGGACACAATGAGCAGTTCTTC.

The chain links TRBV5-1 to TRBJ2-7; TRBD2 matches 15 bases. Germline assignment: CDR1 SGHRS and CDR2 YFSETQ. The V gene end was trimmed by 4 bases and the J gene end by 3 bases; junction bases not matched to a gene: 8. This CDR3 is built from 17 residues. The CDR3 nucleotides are TGCGCCAGCAGCACCGGACTAGCGGGAGGGGACTACTACGAGCAGTACTTC. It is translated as CASSTGLAGGDYYEQYF.

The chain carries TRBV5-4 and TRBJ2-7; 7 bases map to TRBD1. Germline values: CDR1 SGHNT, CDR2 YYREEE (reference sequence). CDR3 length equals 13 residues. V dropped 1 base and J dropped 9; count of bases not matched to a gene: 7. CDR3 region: CASSLRDRPPQYF. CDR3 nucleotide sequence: TGTGCCAGCAGCTTGCGGGACAGACCCCCGCAGTACTTC.

The CDR3 DNA is TGTGCCAGCAGCGTAGCTACAGGGGCGTCTGGCTACACCTTC. Translation gives CASSVATGASGYTF. The genes are TRBV9 and TRBJ1-2; 7 positions agree with TRBD1. After removal of 0 bases from V and 7 bases from J, the junction contained 6 bases not matched to a gene. The CDR3 is 14 amino acids. Germline V CDR1 and CDR2: SGDLS, YYNGEE.

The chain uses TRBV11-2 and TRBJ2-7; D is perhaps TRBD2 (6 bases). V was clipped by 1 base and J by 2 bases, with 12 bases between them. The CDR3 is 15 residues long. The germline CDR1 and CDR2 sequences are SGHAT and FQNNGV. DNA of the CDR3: TGTGCCAGCAGCTTAGCCCGGGGGTCCCCCTACGAGCAGTACTTC. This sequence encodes CASSLARGSPYEQYF. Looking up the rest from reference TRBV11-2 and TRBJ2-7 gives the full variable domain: EAGVAQSPRYKIIEKRQSVAFWCNPISGHATLYWYQQILGQGPKLLIQFQNNGVVDDSQLPKDRFSAERLKGVDSTLKIQPAKLEDSAVYLCASSLARGSPYEQYFGPGTRLTVT.

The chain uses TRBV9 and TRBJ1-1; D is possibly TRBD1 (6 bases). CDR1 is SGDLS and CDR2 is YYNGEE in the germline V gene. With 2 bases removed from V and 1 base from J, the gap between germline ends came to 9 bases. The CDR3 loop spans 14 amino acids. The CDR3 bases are TGTGCCAGCAGCGTCGGACAGCCGAACACTGAAGCTTTCTTT. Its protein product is CASSVGQPNTEAFF.

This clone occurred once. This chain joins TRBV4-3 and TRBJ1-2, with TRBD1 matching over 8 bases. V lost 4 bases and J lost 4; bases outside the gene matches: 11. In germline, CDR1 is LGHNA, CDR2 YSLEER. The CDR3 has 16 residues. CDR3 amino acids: CASSPPGTGAAYGYTF. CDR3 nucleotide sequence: TGCGCCAGCAGCCCCCCGGGGACAGGAGCGGCCTATGGCTACACCTTC.

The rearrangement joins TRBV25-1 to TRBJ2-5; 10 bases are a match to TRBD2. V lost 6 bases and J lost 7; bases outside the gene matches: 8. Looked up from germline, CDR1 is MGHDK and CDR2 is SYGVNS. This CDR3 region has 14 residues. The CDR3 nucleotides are TGTGCCAGCAGCGTAGCGGGAGGCCAGACGACCCAGTACTTC. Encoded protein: CASSVAGGQTTQYF. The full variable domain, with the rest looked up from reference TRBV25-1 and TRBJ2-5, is EADIYQTPRYLVIGTGKKITLECSQTMGHDKMYWYQQDPGMELHLIHYSYGVNSTEKGDLSSESTVSRIRTEHFPLTLESARPSHTSQYLCASSVAGGQTTQYFGPGTRLLVL.

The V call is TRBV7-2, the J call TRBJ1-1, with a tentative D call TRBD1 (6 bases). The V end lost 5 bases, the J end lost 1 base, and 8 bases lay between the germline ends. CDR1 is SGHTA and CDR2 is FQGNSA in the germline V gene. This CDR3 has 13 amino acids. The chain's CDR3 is CASSRQENTEAFF. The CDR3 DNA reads TGTGCCAGCAGCCGACAGGAGAACACTGAAGCTTTCTTT.

The CDR3 loop is CASTSGTGAYEQYF. The DNA of the CDR3 is TGTGCCAGCACTTCCGGGACAGGGGCCTACGAGCAGTACTTC. V usage is TRBV11-2 and J usage is TRBJ2-7; 10 bases fit TRBD1. The CDR3 length is 14 residues. Trimming at V came to 7 bases and at J to 2 bases, leaving 5 bases not matched to a gene. Germline V gene lookup returns CDR1 SGHAT and CDR2 FQNNGV.

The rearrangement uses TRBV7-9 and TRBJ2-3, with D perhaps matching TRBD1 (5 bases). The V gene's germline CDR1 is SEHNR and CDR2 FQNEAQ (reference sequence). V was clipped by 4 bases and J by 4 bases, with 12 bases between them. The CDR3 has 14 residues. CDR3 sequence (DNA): TGTGCCAGCAGCTCAGGGAACGAGGCAGATACGCAGTATTTT. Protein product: CASSSGNEADTQYF.

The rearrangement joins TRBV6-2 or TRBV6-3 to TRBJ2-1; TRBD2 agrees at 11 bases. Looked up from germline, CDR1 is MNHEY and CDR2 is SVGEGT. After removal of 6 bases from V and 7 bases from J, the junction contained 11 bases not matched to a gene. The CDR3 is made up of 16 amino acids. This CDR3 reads CASSPRGLAVGNEQFF. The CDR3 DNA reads TGTGCCAGCAGCCCACGGGGACTAGCGGTCGGTAATGAGCAGTTCTTC.

The CDR3 spells CASERQGGYEQYF. The CDR3, as DNA: TGTGCCAGCGAAAGACAGGGGGGCTACGAGCAGTACTTC. J is TRBJ2-7 and V is TRBV27; TRBD1 matches 9 bases. The CDR3 length is 13 residues. V gave up 8 bases and J gave up 3 bases; unmatched junction bases: 5. Germline values: CDR1 MNHEY, CDR2 SMNVEV (reference sequence).

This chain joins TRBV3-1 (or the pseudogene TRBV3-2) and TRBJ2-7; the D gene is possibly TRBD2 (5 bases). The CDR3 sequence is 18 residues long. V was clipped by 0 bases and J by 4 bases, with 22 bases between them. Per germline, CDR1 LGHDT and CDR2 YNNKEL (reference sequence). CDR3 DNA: TGTGCCAGCAGCCAAGATATTCGCGGAGCTGGGCGGGCGTACGAGCAGTACTTC. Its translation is CASSQDIRGAGRAYEQYF.

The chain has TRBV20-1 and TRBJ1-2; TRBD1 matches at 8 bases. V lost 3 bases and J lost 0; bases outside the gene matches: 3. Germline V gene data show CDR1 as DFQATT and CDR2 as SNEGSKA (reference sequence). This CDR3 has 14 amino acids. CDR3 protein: CSASLDRANYGYTF. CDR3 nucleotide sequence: TGCAGTGCTAGTCTGGACAGGGCTAACTATGGCTACACCTTC.

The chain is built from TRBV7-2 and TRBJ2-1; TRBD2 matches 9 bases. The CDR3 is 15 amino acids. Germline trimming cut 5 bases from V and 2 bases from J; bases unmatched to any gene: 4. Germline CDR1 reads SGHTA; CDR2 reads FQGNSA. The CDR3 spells CASSRLAGPYNEQFF. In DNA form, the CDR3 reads TGTGCCAGCAGCCGTCTAGCGGGACCCTACAATGAGCAGTTCTTC.